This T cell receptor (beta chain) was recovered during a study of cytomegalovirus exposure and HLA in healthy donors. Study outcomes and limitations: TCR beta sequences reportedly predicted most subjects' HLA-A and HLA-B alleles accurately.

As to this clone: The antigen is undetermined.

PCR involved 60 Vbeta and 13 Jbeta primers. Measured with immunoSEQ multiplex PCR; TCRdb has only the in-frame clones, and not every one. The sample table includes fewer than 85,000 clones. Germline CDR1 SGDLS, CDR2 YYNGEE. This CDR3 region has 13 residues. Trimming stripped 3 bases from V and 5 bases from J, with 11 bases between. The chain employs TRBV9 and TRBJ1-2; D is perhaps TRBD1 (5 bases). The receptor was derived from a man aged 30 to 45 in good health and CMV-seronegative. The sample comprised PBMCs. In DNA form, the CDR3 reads TGTGCCAGCAGCGGGGGCCCCCTTTATGGCTACACCTTC. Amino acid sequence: CASSGGPLYGYTF.